One sample yielded the 2 T cell receptor beta chains listed below, sequenced in a study of T cells after yellow fever vaccination. TCRdb re-called the 5' RACE reads through MiXCR, storing one row per CDR3 protein. The data contain 100,000 to 150,000 distinct CDR3 sequences, 7.4% of them singletons. Here the sequenced sample was CD4+ T cells sorted from PBMCs, taken more than 8 days after the first yellow fever vaccination. The receptors here all came from a man between 18 and 29 years old who received the YFV17D yellow fever vaccine.

The V call is TRBV18, the J call TRBJ2-7; D gene ambiguous. This CDR3 spans 15 amino acids. Looked up from germline, CDR1 is KGHSH and CDR2 is LQKENI. Deletions cut 2 bases from V and 2 bases from J, with 13 bases between. The CDR3, as DNA: TGTGCCAGCTCACCAGGAACAGCCGGCACCTACGAGCAGTACTTC. Translating gives CASSPGTAGTYEQYF.

This clonotype turned up a few times. The gene calls are TRBV27 and TRBJ2-3; 7 bases fit TRBD1. This CDR3 is built from 15 residues. Germline CDR1 MNHEY, CDR2 SMNVEV (reference sequence). V lost 4 bases, J lost 0 bases, and 4 bases stayed unmatched. CDR3 amino acids: CASSSPGGSTDTQYF. The CDR3 DNA reads as TGTGCCAGCAGTTCTCCAGGGGGAAGCACAGATACGCAGTATTTT.